A selection of T cell receptor beta chains follows, all from one sample in a study of molecular identifiers for immune sequencing clone quantification. One entry per CDR3 protein, called by TCRdb with MiXCR from the PCR reads. The profile shows some 680,000 distinct CDR3 sequences, roughly 27% of them singletons. The specimen sequenced was naive CD8+ T cells from blood, with Jurkat cell RNA spiked in. The receptors stem from a human donor in good health. Some libraries in this study had Jurkat cell RNA spiked in. The conserved cysteine and the conserved F or W are not part of the CDR3 here. Fields, in order: V gene, CDR3 protein.

v_call: TRBV19
cdr3_aa: ASTDPGIQPQH

v_call: TRBV20-1
cdr3_aa: SAPVGLADFPSTDTQY

v_call: TRBV19
cdr3_aa: ASTPLSGGRIGELF

v_call: TRBV12-3/TRBV12-4
cdr3_aa: ASTLGGTEAF

v_call: TRBV5-4
cdr3_aa: ASSLWAHQETQY

v_call: TRBV12-3/TRBV12-4
cdr3_aa: ASKTDDILEGQPQH

v_call: TRBV12-3/TRBV12-4
cdr3_aa: ASSWGLAVGNEQF

v_call: TRBV4-3
cdr3_aa: ASSQDPTSQETQY

v_call: TRBV20-1
cdr3_aa: SAGNRGNTGELF

v_call: TRBV4-2
cdr3_aa: ASSQVTATDTQY

v_call: TRBV19
cdr3_aa: ASAYSSGRVTYNEQF

v_call: TRBV10-1
cdr3_aa: ASSESRRIGSSEQY

v_call: TRBV7-8
cdr3_aa: ASSFPGSLTAYEQY

v_call: TRBV28
cdr3_aa: ASSMGSYEQY

v_call: TRBV7-6
cdr3_aa: ASSRQGLATSRYEQY

v_call: TRBV6-2/TRBV6-3
cdr3_aa: ASSSEDSTNRPQH

v_call: TRBV4-3
cdr3_aa: ASSPSGGPPTEAF

v_call: TRBV30
cdr3_aa: AWSFRLFGSPLH

v_call: TRBV7-2
cdr3_aa: ASSLVERVNKQF

v_call: TRBV3-1
cdr3_aa: ASSQDLETSGRLADTQY

v_call: TRBV18
cdr3_aa: ASSLTAWDNEQF

v_call: TRBV6-2/TRBV6-3
cdr3_aa: ASSSIVLHNEQF

v_call: TRBV18
cdr3_aa: ASSPPQGASTDTQY

v_call: TRBV6-5
cdr3_aa: ASSHLGQGDQPQH

v_call: TRBV27
cdr3_aa: ASSLGPYNEQL

v_call: TRBV7-9
cdr3_aa: ASSASLAGPIQETQY

v_call: TRBV27
cdr3_aa: ASSPRVTSYEQY

v_call: TRBV13
cdr3_aa: ASRPENTEAF

v_call: TRBV9
cdr3_aa: ASSPGGGKVTHEQY

v_call: TRBV27
cdr3_aa: ASSWGQSYEQY

v_call: TRBV27
cdr3_aa: ASRGETETQY

v_call: TRBV12-3/TRBV12-4
cdr3_aa: ASSHTEKETQY

v_call: TRBV7-9
cdr3_aa: ASSWGPRDTQY

v_call: TRBV10-3
cdr3_aa: AISDPGQGTYEQY

v_call: TRBV2
cdr3_aa: ASSEYGNSNQPQH

v_call: TRBV28
cdr3_aa: ASSFGGWPK

v_call: TRBV30
cdr3_aa: AWSATRQGKPYEQY

v_call: TRBV24-1
cdr3_aa: ATSSLYTGELF

v_call: TRBV27
cdr3_aa: ASRSPGLYPGHEQF

v_call: TRBV10-3
cdr3_aa: AISGQGASGDTQY

v_call: TRBV4-1
cdr3_aa: ASTRGIEAF

v_call: TRBV11-2
cdr3_aa: ASSLDLGGEAF

v_call: TRBV14
cdr3_aa: ASSQETGVSYEQY